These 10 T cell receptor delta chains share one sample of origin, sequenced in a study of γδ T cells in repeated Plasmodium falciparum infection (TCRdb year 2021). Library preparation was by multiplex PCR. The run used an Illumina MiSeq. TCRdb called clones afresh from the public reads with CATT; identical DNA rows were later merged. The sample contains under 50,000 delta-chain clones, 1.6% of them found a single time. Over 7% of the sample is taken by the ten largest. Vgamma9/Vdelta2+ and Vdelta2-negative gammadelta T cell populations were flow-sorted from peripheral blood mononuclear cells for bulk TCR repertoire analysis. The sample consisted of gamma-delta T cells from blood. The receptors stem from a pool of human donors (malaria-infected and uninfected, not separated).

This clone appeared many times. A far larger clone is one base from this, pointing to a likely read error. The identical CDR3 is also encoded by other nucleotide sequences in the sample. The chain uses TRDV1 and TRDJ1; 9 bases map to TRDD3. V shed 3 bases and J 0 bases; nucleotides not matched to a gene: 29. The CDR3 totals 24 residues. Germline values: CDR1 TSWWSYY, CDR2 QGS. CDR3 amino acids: CALGDALPSYQVLGDFGYTDKLIF. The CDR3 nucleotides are TGTGCTCTTGGGGATGCGCTTCCCTCCTACCAGGTACTGGGGGACTTCGGGTACACCGATAAACTCATCTTT.

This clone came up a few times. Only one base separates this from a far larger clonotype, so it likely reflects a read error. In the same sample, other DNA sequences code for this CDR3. CDR3 sequence (DNA): TGTGCCTGTGAAGGCCTCCCCCGGTCTGGGGGATACGGGTACACCGATAAACTCATCTTT. Protein: CACEGLPRSGGYGYTDKLIF. The gene calls are TRDV2 and TRDJ1, with 12 bases matching TRDD3. The J gene was not available in TCRdb and was assigned here by matching the DNA to germline segments. Germline CDR1 GEAIGNYY, CDR2 EKD. Unmatched junction bases numbered 17, after V lost 4 bases and J lost 0 bases. There are 20 residues in the CDR3.

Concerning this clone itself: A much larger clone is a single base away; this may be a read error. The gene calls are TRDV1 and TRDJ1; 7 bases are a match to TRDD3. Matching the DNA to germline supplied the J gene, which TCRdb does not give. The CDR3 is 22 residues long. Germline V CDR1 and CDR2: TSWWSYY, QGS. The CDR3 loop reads CALGGTFSHWYWGPKDTDKLIF. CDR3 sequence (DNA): TGTGCTCTTGGGGGGACCTTCTCCCACTGGTACTGGGGACCCAAGGACACGGATAAACTCATCTTT.

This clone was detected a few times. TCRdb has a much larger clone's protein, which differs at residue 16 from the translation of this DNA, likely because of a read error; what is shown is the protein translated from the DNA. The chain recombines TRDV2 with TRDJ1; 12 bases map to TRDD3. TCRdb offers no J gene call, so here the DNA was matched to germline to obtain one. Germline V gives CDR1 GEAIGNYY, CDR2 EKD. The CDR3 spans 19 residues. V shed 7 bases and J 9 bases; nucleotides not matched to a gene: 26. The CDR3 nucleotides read TGTGCCTGCATTACGTACTGGGGGATACCCTCCCCGTACACCGGTGAACTCATCTTT. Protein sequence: CACITYWGIPSPYTGELIF.

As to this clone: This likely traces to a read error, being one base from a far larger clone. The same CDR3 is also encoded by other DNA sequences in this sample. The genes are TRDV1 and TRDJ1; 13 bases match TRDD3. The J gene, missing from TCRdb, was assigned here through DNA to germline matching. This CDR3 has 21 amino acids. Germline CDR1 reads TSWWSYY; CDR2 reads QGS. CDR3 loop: CALGAPSYVSLLGDTADKLIF. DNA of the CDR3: TGTGCTCTGGGGGCCCCTTCCTACGTATCCCTACTGGGGGATACGGCCGATAAACTCATCTTT.

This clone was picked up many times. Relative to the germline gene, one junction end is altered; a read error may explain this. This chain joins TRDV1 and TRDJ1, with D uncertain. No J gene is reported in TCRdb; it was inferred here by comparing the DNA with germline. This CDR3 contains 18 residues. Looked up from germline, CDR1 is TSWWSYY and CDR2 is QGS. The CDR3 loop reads CALGERGVYPWYTDRLIF. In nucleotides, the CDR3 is TGTGCTCTTGGGGAACGGGGCGTCTACCCCTGGTACACCGATAGACTCATCTTT.

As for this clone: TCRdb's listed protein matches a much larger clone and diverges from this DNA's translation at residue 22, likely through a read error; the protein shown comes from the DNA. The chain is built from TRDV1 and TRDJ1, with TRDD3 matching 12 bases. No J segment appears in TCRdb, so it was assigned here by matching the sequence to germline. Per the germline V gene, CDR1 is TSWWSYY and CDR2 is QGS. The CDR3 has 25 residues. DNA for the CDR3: TGTGCTCTTGGGGAAAAGGCCTTCCTACACCTTCCGTACTGGGGGATACTCGCACGCACCGATAGACTCATCTTT. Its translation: CALGEKAFLHLPYWGILARTDRLIF.

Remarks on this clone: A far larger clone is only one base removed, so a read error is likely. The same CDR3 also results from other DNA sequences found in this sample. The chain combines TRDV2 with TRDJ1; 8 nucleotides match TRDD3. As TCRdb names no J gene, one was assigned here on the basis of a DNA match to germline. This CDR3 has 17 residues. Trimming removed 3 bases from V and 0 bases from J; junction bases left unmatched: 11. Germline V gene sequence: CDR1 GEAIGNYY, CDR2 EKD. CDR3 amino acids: CACDYTGGYAYTDKLIF. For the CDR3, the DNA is TGTGCCTGTGACTATACTGGGGGGTACGCGTACACCGATAAACTCATCTTT.

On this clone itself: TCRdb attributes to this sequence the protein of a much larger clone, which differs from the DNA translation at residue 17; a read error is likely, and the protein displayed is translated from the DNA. The CDR3 bases are TGTGCTCTTGGGGAACCCTTTACCGACCCTGGGGGATACGCGACGGTGGCGGCGTACACCGATAAACTCATCTTT. It is translated as CALGEPFTDPGGYATVAAYTDKLIF. This sequence joins TRDV1 and TRDJ1; 12 bases are shared with TRDD3. The J gene is not listed in TCRdb, so it was assigned here from a DNA match to germline. This CDR3 has 25 residues. The J segment lost 0 bases and the V segment lost 1 base, leaving 27 bases of the junction unmatched. Germline values: CDR1 TSWWSYY, CDR2 QGS.

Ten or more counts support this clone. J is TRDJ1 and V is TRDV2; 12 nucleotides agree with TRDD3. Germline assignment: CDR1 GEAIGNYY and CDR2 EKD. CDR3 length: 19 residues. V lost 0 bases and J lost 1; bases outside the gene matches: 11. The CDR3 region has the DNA TGTGCCTGTGACACCCTTAGGCTGGGGGATACGGGATCCACCGATAAACTCATCTTT. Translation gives CACDTLRLGDTGSTDKLIF.